This entry lists 30 T cell receptor beta chains sequenced from one sample in a study of T cell responses to AZD1222 COVID-19 vaccine. The table came from immunoSEQ multiplex PCR; TCRdb's copy has only in-frame clones and leaves some out. The data show about 150,000 clones, with less than 95% seen just once and under 5% held by the top ten. Sample: peripheral blood, taken on day 0 of AZD1222 vaccination. These receptors were collected from an adult in good health.

The chain combines TRBV19 with TRBJ2-1; D not certain. Germline CDR1 LNHDA, CDR2 SQIVND (reference sequence). The length of the CDR3 is 15 residues. V lost 5 bases and J lost 0, with 11 bases in between. In DNA form, the CDR3 reads TGTGCCAGTAGTTATCGCACCCTCTCCTACAATGAGCAGTTCTTC. Protein sequence: CASSYRTLSYNEQFF.

Comment on this clone: One junction end disagrees with the germline gene, perhaps due to a read error. The V and J genes are TRBV7-7 and TRBJ2-1; a possible D gene is TRBD2 (6 bases). CDR3 length: 16 amino acids. Germline CDR1 SSHAT, CDR2 FNYEAQ (reference sequence). This CDR3 reads CASSVGLPSSYNEQFF. For the CDR3, the DNA is TGTGCTAGCAGCGTCGGACTACCCAGCTCCTACAATGAGCAGTTCTTC.

The chain employs TRBV21-1 and TRBJ2-1; the D segment call TRBD2 is taken from the table without a DNA check. TRBV21-1 is deemed a pseudogene. The CDR3 totals 15 residues. The CDR3 coding sequence is TGTGCCAGCAGCCACGGACTAGCCGACTACAATGAGCAGTTCTTC. Its protein product is CASSHGLADYNEQFF.

The CDR3 DNA reads TGCAGTGCTAGTATCCCCGGGACTAGCGGGATAGATGAGCAGTTCTTC. Its protein is CSASIPGTSGIDEQFF. The chain has TRBV20-1 and TRBJ2-1, with TRBD2 matching 13 bases. The J segment lost 8 bases and the V segment lost 3 bases, leaving 10 bases of the junction unmatched. This CDR3 has 16 amino acids. Germline V gene data show CDR1 as DFQATT and CDR2 as SNEGSKA (reference sequence).

The V gene is TRBV9, the J gene TRBJ2-5, with 7 positions matching TRBD1. Germline V gene lookup returns CDR1 SGDLS and CDR2 YYNGEE. Trimming cost V 0 bases and J 3 bases; bases outside gene matches: 5. This CDR3 has 15 residues. As DNA, the CDR3 is TGTGCCAGCAGCGTAGACGGGACAGCGAAAGAGACCCAGTACTTC. Protein: CASSVDGTAKETQYF.

This clone has a single count. The chain combines TRBV15 with TRBJ2-7; 9 nucleotides line up with TRBD1. The CDR3 has 17 amino acids. Germline V gene lookup returns CDR1 LNHNV and CDR2 YYDKDF (reference sequence). Trimming cost V 0 bases and J 3 bases; bases outside gene matches: 9. The CDR3 loop is CATSRDYSRTGVYEQYF. Written as DNA, the CDR3 is TGTGCCACCAGCAGAGATTATAGCCGGACAGGGGTCTACGAGCAGTACTTC.

This clone was picked up one time. V is TRBV24-1 and J is TRBJ2-3, with TRBD2 matching 14 bases. With V trimmed by 1 base and J by 0 bases, 8 bases remained unmatched. This CDR3 comprises 20 residues. In germline, CDR1 is KGHDR, CDR2 SFDVKD. CDR3 residues: CATSDFAGLAGETSTDTQYF. The CDR3 DNA follows: TGTGCCACCAGTGATTTTGCGGGACTAGCGGGAGAAACTAGCACAGATACGCAGTATTTT.

This clone was picked up one time. The chain combines TRBV4-1 with TRBJ2-7; perhaps D is TRBD1 or TRBD2 (5 bases each). The CDR3 spans 16 residues. Germline V lookup: CDR1 MGHRA, CDR2 YSYEKL. The V end lost 4 bases, the J end lost 6 bases, and 22 bases lay between the germline ends. CDR3: CASSPQGGWGGGEQYF. In nucleotides, the CDR3 is TGCGCCAGCAGCCCCCAAGGAGGCTGGGGTGGGGGCGAGCAGTACTTC.

In this sample, this clone turned up once. The chain recombines TRBV24-1 with TRBJ2-3; TRBD2 matches 8 bases. With V trimmed by 2 bases and J by 5 bases, 8 bases remained unmatched. Germline V lookup: CDR1 KGHDR, CDR2 SFDVKD. The CDR3 contains 16 residues. CDR3: CATSDSSGSSGDTQYF. In DNA form, the CDR3 reads TGTGCCACCAGTGATTCCAGCGGGAGCTCTGGAGATACGCAGTATTTT.

The chain is built from TRBV2 and TRBJ2-7, with 11 bases aligning to TRBD1. Germline trimming cut 5 bases from V and 2 bases from J; bases unmatched to any gene: 2. The V gene's germline CDR1 is SNHLY and CDR2 FYNNEI. The CDR3 has 14 residues. The chain's CDR3 is CASSKGQGAYEQYF. CDR3 nucleotides: TGTGCCAGCAGTAAGGGACAGGGGGCCTACGAGCAGTACTTC.

This clone occurred once. The chain links TRBV7-9 to TRBJ1-4; D gene ambiguous. This CDR3 is built from 13 residues. Germline CDR1 is SEHNR and CDR2 is FQNEAQ (reference sequence). The V end lost 10 bases, the J end lost 0 bases, and 9 bases lay between the germline ends. CDR3 sequence (DNA): TGTGCCATCGGAGGGTCAACTAATGAAAAACTGTTTTTT. This gives the protein CAIGGSTNEKLFF.

Only a few counts were recorded for this clone. This chain uses TRBV6-5 with TRBJ2-1; TRBD2 agrees at 10 bases. CDR1 is MNHEY, CDR2 SVGAGI, per germline. The CDR3 runs to 15 residues. The V and J ends lost 3 bases and 5 bases, in that order; junction bases with no gene match: 4. CDR3 DNA: TGTGCCAGCAGTTATGCTAGCGGGAGAAACAATGAGCAGTTCTTC. This sequence encodes CASSYASGRNNEQFF.

This chain uses TRBV28 with TRBJ2-3; 7 bases align to TRBD2. The ends lost 10 bases at V and 2 bases at J; junction bases unmatched: 15. The CDR3 totals 16 residues. The germline gives CDR1 MDHEN, CDR2 SYDVKM. CDR3 nucleotide sequence: TGTGCCATAGAGAGCGGGACGCGACAGTACACAGATACGCAGTATTTT. Protein: CAIESGTRQYTDTQYF.

The chain recombines TRBV24-1 with TRBJ2-3; possible D gene TRBD1, 6 bases. Germline V CDR1 and CDR2: KGHDR, SFDVKD. Between the trimmed V and J ends, which lost 0 bases and 2 bases, there was a span of 11 bases. The CDR3 spans 16 residues. This CDR3 reads CATSDLRDTSTDTQYF. The CDR3 nucleotides read TGTGCCACCAGTGATTTGCGGGACACTTCCACAGATACGCAGTATTTT.

The DNA for the CDR3 is TGTGCCAGCAGCCAACGGGGGAGGGAGTACGAGCAGTACTTC. As protein: CASSQRGREYEQYF. The rearrangement uses TRBV3-1 (or the pseudogene TRBV3-2) and TRBJ2-7; 7 bases line up with TRBD2. In germline, CDR1 is LGHDT, CDR2 YNNKEL (reference sequence). Unmatched junction bases numbered 5, after V lost 2 bases and J lost 4 bases. The CDR3 runs to 14 residues.

This rearrangement joins TRBV29-1 to TRBJ1-1; no clear D. The V end lost 3 bases, the J end lost 2 bases, and 10 bases lay between the germline ends. The germline CDR1 and CDR2 sequences are SQVTM and ANQGSEA. CDR3 length: 13 amino acids. CDR3 bases: TGCAGCGTTGATTCTGGGAAAAACACTGAAGCTTTCTTT. Its translation: CSVDSGKNTEAFF.

J is TRBJ1-4 and V is TRBV28; D not certain. With 4 bases removed from V and 7 bases from J, the gap between germline ends came to 10 bases. The CDR3 contains 13 residues. In germline, CDR1 is MDHEN, CDR2 SYDVKM. The CDR3 region is CASSWVSREKLFF. CDR3 DNA sequence: TGTGCCAGCAGTTGGGTCAGCCGTGAAAAACTGTTTTTT.

The chain links TRBV24-1 to TRBJ1-2, with 10 bases lining up with TRBD1. This CDR3 spans 16 amino acids. Trimming at V came to 4 bases and at J to 2 bases, leaving 6 bases not matched to a gene. Germline V gives CDR1 KGHDR, CDR2 SFDVKD. The CDR3 loop is CATSDSGTGANYGYTF. The CDR3 DNA sequence: TGTGCCACCAGTGACTCCGGGACAGGGGCGAACTATGGCTACACCTTC.

The DNA of the CDR3 is TGTGCCAGCAGCCAACGGATTTATGCAGGGAGAGGAAATGAGCAGTTCTTC. It translates to CASSQRIYAGRGNEQFF. The chain combines TRBV14 with TRBJ2-1; D is perhaps TRBD1 or TRBD2 (5 bases each). CDR3 length: 17 residues. V was clipped by 2 bases and J by 7 bases, with 21 bases between them. The germline gives CDR1 SGHDN, CDR2 FVKESK.

The chain combines TRBV10-3 with TRBJ1-1, with 7 bases lining up with TRBD1. Germline CDR1 ENHRY, CDR2 SYGVKD. V shed 10 bases and J 5 bases; nucleotides not matched to a gene: 4. This CDR3 is 11 amino acids long. CDR3 amino acids: CATQGGTEAFF. The CDR3 DNA sequence: TGTGCCACTCAGGGGGGGACTGAAGCTTTCTTT.

V usage is TRBV3-1 (or the pseudogene TRBV3-2) and J usage is TRBJ1-5; the D is unclear. Germline V lookup: CDR1 LGHDT, CDR2 YNNKEL (reference sequence). The CDR3 is made up of 12 amino acids. Trimming shortened V by 3 bases and J by 3 bases, and 3 bases separated the two germline ends. For the CDR3, the DNA is TGTGCCAGCAGCCACCTCAATCAGCCCCAGCATTTT. Translated: CASSHLNQPQHF.

The rearrangement links TRBV11-3 to TRBJ2-1; 8 bases agree with TRBD2. Germline CDR1 reads SGHNT; CDR2 reads YENEEA. V was pared by 0 bases and J by 8 bases, with 3 bases of the junction left unmatched. The CDR3 covers 14 residues. Here the CDR3 DNA reads TGTGCCAGCAGCTTAGAACCGACTAGCGATGAGCAGTTCTTC. Amino acid sequence: CASSLEPTSDEQFF.

The gene calls are TRBV5-1 and TRBJ1-4; D gene unclear. Trimming took off 4 bases at V and 0 bases at J, with 10 bases between the two ends. This CDR3 region has 15 residues. Germline-derived CDR1 and CDR2 are SGHRS and YFSETQ. This CDR3 reads CASSPTGPTNEKLFF. Here the CDR3 DNA reads TGCGCCAGCAGCCCTACTGGGCCAACTAATGAAAAACTGTTTTTT.

The V and J genes are TRBV5-1 and TRBJ2-7; 10 bases map to TRBD2. Germline CDR1 SGHRS, CDR2 YFSETQ. The CDR3 sequence is 14 residues long. V shed 4 bases and J 2 bases; nucleotides not matched to a gene: 3. The CDR3 region has the DNA TGCGCCAGCAGCCACGGACTAGCGGCCTACGAGCAGTACTTC. This encodes CASSHGLAAYEQYF.

The gene calls are TRBV5-8 and TRBJ1-2; D gene uncertain. Germline CDR1 SGHTS, CDR2 YDEGEE. CDR3 size: 14 residues. V was clipped by 0 bases and J by 4 bases, with 10 bases between them. The CDR3 DNA reads as TGTGCCAGCAGCTTGGGGAGCCACCTCTATGGCTACACCTTC. As protein: CASSLGSHLYGYTF.

The genes are TRBV20-1 and TRBJ2-7; 7 bases align to TRBD1. CDR3 length: 10 residues. Losses at the gene ends were 5 bases for V and 5 bases for J; bases not matched to a gene: 0. Looked up from germline, CDR1 is DFQATT and CDR2 is SNEGSKA (reference sequence). CDR3: CSAGTDEQYF. In DNA form, the CDR3 reads TGCAGTGCTGGGACAGACGAGCAGTACTTC.

The V gene is TRBV10-3, the J gene TRBJ1-1; D not certain. CDR3 length: 14 amino acids. Trimming left V 0 bases short and J 8 bases short, with 13 bases between. Per germline, CDR1 ENHRY and CDR2 SYGVKD. The DNA for the CDR3 is TGTGCCATCAGTGAGTCCGGGGTTGGTGCGGAAGCTTTCTTT. It translates to CAISESGVGAEAFF.

The V and J genes are TRBV27 and TRBJ2-3; no clear D gene. Trimming pared 3 bases from V and 1 base from J, leaving 5 bases between. CDR3 length: 13 residues. The germline V gene encodes CDR1 MNHEY and CDR2 SMNVEV (reference sequence). CDR3 sequence: CASSLPGTDTQYF. In DNA form, the CDR3 reads TGTGCCAGCAGTTTGCCCGGCACAGATACGCAGTATTTT.

This clone has a single count. V gene TRBV7-9 combines with J gene TRBJ1-1; D is perhaps TRBD1 (6 bases). The CDR3 sequence is 17 residues long. V dropped 5 bases and J dropped 0 bases, with 19 bases sitting between them. Germline CDR1 SEHNR, CDR2 FQNEAQ (reference sequence). CDR3 in DNA: TGTGCCAGCAGCCATCGGACAGCGGCCCGAATGAACACTGAAGCTTTCTTT. Encoded protein: CASSHRTAARMNTEAFF.

The chain recombines TRBV28 with TRBJ1-2; D is unresolved. CDR1 and CDR2 (germline): MDHEN, SYDVKM. Trimming stripped 8 bases from V and 1 base from J, with 14 bases between. The CDR3 loop spans 14 amino acids. The CDR3 reads CASARESNNYGYTF. In DNA, the CDR3 is TGTGCCAGCGCACGGGAGAGCAATAACTATGGCTACACCTTC.